The present entry profiles one T cell receptor beta chain with its context. Its antigen remains unidentified. This specimen belongs to a study of vaccination effects on CD4 cells after COVID-19. Following an approximately eleven-day culture, CD4+ T cells were purified. Convalescent patients had PCR-confirmed SARS-CoV-2 infection between March and December 2020. Two doses of either BNT162b2 or mRNA-1273 were given to each participant. Germline values: CDR1 SGHKS, CDR2 YYEKEE (reference sequence). This CDR3 is built from 13 residues. The V and J ends lost 1 base and 3 bases respectively, with 7 bases between them. Method: immunoSEQ multiplex PCR; TCRdb's copy keeps in-frame clones and lacks some. The table records around 50,000 clones, 65% to 75% of them present only once.

V and J are TRBV5-5 and TRBJ1-1; D is ambiguous. The sample here was CD4+ T cells from PBMCs cultured without peptide, taken after COVID-19 vaccination. The sequence was collected from a human donor who had a prior SARS-CoV-2 infection. The CDR3 protein is CASSLREYTEAFF. CDR3 nucleotides: TGTGCCAGCAGCTTGCGGGAATACACTGAAGCTTTCTTT.